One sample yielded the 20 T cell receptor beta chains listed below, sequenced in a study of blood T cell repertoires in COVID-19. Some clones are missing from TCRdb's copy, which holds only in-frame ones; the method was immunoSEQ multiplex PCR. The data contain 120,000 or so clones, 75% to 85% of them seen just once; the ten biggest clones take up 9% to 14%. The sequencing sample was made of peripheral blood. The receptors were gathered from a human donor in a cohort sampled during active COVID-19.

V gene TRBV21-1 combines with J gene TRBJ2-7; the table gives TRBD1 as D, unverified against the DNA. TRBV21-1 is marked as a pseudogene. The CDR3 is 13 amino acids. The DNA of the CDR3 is TGTGCCAGCAGCTGGGGGACAGCTTACGAGCAGTACTTC. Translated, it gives CASSWGTAYEQYF.

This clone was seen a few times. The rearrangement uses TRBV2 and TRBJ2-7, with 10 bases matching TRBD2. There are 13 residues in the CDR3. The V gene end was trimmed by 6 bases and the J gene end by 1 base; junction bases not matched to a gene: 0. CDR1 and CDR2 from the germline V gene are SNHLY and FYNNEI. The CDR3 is CASRLAGSYEQYF. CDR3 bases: TGTGCCAGCAGACTAGCGGGGTCCTACGAGCAGTACTTC.

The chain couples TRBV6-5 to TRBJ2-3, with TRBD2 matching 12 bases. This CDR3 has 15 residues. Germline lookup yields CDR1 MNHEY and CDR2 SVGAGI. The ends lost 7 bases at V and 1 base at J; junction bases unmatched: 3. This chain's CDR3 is CASKTSGGRTDTQYF. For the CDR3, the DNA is TGTGCCAGCAAAACTAGCGGGGGGCGCACAGATACGCAGTATTTT.

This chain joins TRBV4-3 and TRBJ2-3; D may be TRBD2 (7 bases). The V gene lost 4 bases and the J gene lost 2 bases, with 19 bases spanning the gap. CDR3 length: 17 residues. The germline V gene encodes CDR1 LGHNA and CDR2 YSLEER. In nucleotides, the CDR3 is TGCGCCAGCAGCCCCACGGCCGCGGGGGCCTTCACAGATACGCAGTATTTT. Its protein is CASSPTAAGAFTDTQYF.

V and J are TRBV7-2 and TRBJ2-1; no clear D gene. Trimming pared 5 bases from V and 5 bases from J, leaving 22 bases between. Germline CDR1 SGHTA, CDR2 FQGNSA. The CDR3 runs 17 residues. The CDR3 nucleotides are TGTGCCAGCAGCCCCGGTTTGGTTCTCTCCTTTAACAATGAGCAGTTCTTC. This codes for CASSPGLVLSFNNEQFF.

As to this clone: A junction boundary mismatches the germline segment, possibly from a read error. This CDR3 reads CVSPSGTGDRYEQYF. The CDR3 region has the DNA TGTGTCAGCCCCTCCGGGACAGGCGATCGCTACGAGCAGTACTTC. The chain couples TRBV6-5 to TRBJ2-7; 8 nucleotides agree with TRBD1. CDR1 and CDR2 from the germline V gene are MNHEY and SVGAGI. CDR3 size: 15 residues.

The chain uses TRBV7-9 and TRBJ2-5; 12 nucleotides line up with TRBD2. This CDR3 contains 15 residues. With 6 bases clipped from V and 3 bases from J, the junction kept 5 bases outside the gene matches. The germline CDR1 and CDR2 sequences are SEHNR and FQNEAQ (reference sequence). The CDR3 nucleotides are TGTGCCAGCAGTGCTAGCGGGGGGGCCGAAGAGACCCAGTACTTC. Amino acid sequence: CASSASGGAEETQYF.

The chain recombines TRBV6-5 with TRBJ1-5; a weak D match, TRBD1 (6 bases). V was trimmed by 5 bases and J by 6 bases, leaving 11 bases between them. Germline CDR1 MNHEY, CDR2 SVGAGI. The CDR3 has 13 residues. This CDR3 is CASSPTGIQPQHF. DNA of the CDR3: TGTGCCAGCAGTCCTACAGGGATTCAGCCCCAGCATTTT.

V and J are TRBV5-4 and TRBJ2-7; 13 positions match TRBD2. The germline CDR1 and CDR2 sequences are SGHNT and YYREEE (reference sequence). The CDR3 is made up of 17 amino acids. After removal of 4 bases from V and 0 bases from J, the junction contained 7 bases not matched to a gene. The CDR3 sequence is CASSPTSGGFPSYEQYF. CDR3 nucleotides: TGTGCCAGCAGCCCGACTAGCGGGGGGTTCCCCTCCTACGAGCAGTACTTC.

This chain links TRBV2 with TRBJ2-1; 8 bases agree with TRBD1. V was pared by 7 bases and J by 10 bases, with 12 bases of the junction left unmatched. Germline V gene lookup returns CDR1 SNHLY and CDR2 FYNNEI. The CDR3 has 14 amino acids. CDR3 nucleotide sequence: TGTGCCAGCACGGACAGGGCACCTAAGGGCGAGCAGTTCTTC. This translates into CASTDRAPKGEQFF.

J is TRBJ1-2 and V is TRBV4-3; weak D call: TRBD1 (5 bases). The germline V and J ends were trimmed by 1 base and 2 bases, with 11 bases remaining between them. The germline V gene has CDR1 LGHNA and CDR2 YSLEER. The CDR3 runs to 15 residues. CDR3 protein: CASSQVLRANYGYTF. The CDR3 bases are TGCGCCAGCAGCCAAGTCCTCAGGGCAAACTATGGCTACACCTTC.

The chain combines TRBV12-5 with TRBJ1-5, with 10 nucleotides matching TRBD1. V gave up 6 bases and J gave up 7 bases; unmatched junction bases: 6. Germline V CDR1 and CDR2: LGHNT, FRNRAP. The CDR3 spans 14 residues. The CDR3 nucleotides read TGTGCTAGTGGCCCTGGACAGGGGGTACAGCCCCAGCATTTT. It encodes CASGPGQGVQPQHF.

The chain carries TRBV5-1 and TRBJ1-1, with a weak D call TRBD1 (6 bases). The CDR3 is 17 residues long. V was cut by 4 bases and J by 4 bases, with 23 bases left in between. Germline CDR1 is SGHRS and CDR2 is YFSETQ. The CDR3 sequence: CASSTNPRTEGFTEAFF. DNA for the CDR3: TGCGCCAGCAGCACCAACCCTCGGACAGAGGGTTTCACTGAAGCTTTCTTT.

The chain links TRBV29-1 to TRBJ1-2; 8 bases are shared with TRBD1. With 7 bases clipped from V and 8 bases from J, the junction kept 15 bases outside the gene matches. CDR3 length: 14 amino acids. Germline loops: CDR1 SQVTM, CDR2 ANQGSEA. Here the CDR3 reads CSADPTGAVLGYTF. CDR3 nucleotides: TGCAGCGCCGACCCGACAGGGGCGGTATTGGGCTACACCTTC.

CDR3 protein: CASSYSLEAQYF. The DNA for the CDR3 is TGTGCCAGCAGTTACTCCCTAGAGGCCCAGTATTTT. V is TRBV6-6 and J is TRBJ2-3, with D unclear. CDR1 and CDR2 (germline): MNHNY, SVGAGI (reference sequence). The CDR3 spans 12 residues. The ends were cut back, 0 bases at V and 12 bases at J, with 10 bases in the middle.

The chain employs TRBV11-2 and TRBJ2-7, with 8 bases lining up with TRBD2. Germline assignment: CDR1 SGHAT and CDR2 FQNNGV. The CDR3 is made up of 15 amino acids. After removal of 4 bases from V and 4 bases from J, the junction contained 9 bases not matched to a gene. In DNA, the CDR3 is TGTGCCAGCAGCTGGGGACCGGGACTAGAATACGAGCAGTACTTC. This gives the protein CASSWGPGLEYEQYF.

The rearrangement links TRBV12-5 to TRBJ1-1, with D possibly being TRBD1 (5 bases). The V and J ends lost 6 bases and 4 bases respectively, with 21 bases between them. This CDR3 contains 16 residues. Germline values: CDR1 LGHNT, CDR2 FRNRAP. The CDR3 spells CASGYTGGISFTEAFF. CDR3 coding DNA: TGTGCTAGTGGGTATACAGGTGGGATCTCATTCACTGAAGCTTTCTTT.

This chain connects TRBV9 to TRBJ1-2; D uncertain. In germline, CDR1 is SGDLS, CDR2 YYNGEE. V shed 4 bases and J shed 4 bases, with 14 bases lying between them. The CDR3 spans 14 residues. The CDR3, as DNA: TGTGCCAGCAGCCCATCTACCGACTTCTATGGCTACACCTTC. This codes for CASSPSTDFYGYTF.

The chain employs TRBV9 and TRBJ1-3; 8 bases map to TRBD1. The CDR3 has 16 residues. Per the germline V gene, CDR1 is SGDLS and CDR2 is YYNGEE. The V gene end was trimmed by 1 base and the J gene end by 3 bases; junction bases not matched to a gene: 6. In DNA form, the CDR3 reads TGTGCCAGCAGCGTATTCACAGGGGGGGTTGGAAACACCATATATTTT. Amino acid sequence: CASSVFTGGVGNTIYF.

CDR3 DNA: TGTGCCAGCAGCTTGGGGCTAGCGGGGGCCAATGAGCAGTTCTTC. This sequence encodes CASSLGLAGANEQFF. The V and J genes are TRBV11-3 and TRBJ2-1; 10 nucleotides line up with TRBD2. Germline CDR1 and CDR2: SGHNT and YENEEA. V dropped 3 bases and J dropped 6; count of bases not matched to a gene: 5. The CDR3 is 15 amino acids.